Listed below are T cell receptor beta chains from one sample, sequenced in a study of cytomegalovirus exposure and HLA in healthy donors. Some clones are missing from TCRdb's copy, which holds only in-frame ones; the method was immunoSEQ multiplex PCR. This sample's table reports nearly 200,000 clones. The sample taken for sequencing was PBMCs. The receptors stem from a boy between 5 and 17 years old in good health and CMV-seronegative. CDR3s include the opening cysteine and the closing phenylalanine or tryptophan. The D gene is left open where the match is weak.

J | V | D | CDR3 | DNA
TRBJ1-2 | TRBV14 | . | CASSQHHRQVLGNGYTF | TGTGCCAGCAGCCAGCACCATAGACAGGTCCTCGGTAATGGCTACACCTTC
TRBJ1-1 | TRBV5-6 | . | CASSLAPQVEAFF | TGTGCCAGCAGCTTGGCCCCACAAGTTGAAGCTTTCTTT
TRBJ2-1 | TRBV11-2 | . | CASSLLVRDEQFF | TGTGCCAGCAGCTTATTAGTACGTGATGAGCAGTTCTTC
TRBJ1-4 | TRBV5-4 | . | CASSFNSDEKLFF | TGTGCCAGCAGTTTTAATTCTGATGAAAAACTGTTTTTT
TRBJ2-5 | TRBV4-1 | TRBD1 | CASSQGTDQETQYF | TGCGCCAGCAGCCAGGGGACAGATCAAGAGACCCAGTACTTC
TRBJ2-3 | TRBV7-8 | . | CASSLRPSPEGQYF | TGTGCCAGCAGCCTACGGCCTAGTCCCGAGGGGCAGTATTTT
TRBJ1-1 | TRBV5-6 | TRBD1 | CASRGTARGNTEAFF | TGTGCCAGCAGAGGGACAGCAAGAGGGAACACTGAAGCTTTCTTT
TRBJ2-7 | TRBV9 | TRBD1 | CASSVDRDFGEQYF | TGTGCCAGCAGCGTGGACAGGGATTTTGGCGAGCAGTACTTC
TRBJ1-5 | TRBV19 | . | CASSGFGGVDQPQHF | TGTGCCAGTAGTGGTTTCGGGGGAGTCGATCAGCCCCAGCATTTT
TRBJ1-5 | TRBV5-8 | . | CASSRGGLNQPQHF | TGTGCCAGCAGCAGGGGGGGCCTCAATCAGCCCCAGCATTTT
TRBJ2-5 | TRBV30 | TRBD1 | CAWSGDRAETQYF | TGTGCCTGGAGCGGGGACAGGGCGGAGACCCAGTACTTC
TRBJ2-7 | TRBV6-5 | . | CASRRIQVPYEQYF | TGTGCCAGCAGAAGAATACAGGTCCCCTACGAGCAGTACTTC
TRBJ2-5 | TRBV5-1 | . | CASSLQETQYF | TGCGCCAGCAGCCTTCAAGAGACCCAGTACTTC
TRBJ1-1 | TRBV11-1 | . | CASSFVLGGTEAFF | TGTGCCAGCAGCTTCGTTCTGGGGGGCACTGAAGCTTTCTTT
TRBJ2-1 | TRBV10-1 | . | CASSESVPGFSYNEQFF | TGCGCCAGCAGTGAGTCGGTCCCCGGTTTCTCCTACAATGAGCAGTTCTTC
TRBJ2-5 | TRBV10-3 | . | CAISKEVGETQYF | TGTGCCATCAGTAAAGAAGTCGGGGAGACCCAGTACTTC
TRBJ1-5 | TRBV7-2 | TRBD1 | CASSSDRGNQPQHF | TGTGCCAGCAGCTCTGACAGGGGCAATCAGCCCCAGCATTTT
TRBJ2-5 | TRBV7-9 | . | CASRGETQYF | TGTGCCAGCCGGGGGGAGACCCAGTACTTC
TRBJ2-7 | TRBV4-1 | . | CASSQGGGGIYEQYF | TGCGCCAGCAGCCAGGGAGGGGGGGGCATCTACGAGCAGTACTTC
TRBJ2-7 | TRBV19 | . | CASSVFKAAGYYEQYF | TGTGCCAGTAGTGTCTTTAAAGCTGCCGGTTACTACGAGCAGTACTTC
TRBJ1-1 | TRBV7-3 | . | CASSRVPGNTEAFF | TGTGCCAGCAGCCGGGTTCCCGGAAACACTGAAGCTTTCTTT
TRBJ2-7 | TRBV30 | TRBD2 | CAWSWSGGSYEQYF | TGTGCCTGGAGCTGGAGCGGGGGATCCTACGAGCAGTACTTC
TRBJ2-7 | TRBV29-1 | TRBD2 | CSVEGTSLAGDYEQYF | TGCAGCGTTGAAGGGACGTCGCTAGCGGGGGACTACGAGCAGTACTTC
TRBJ1-2 | TRBV4-1 | . | CASSQVGDTYGYTF | TGCGCCAGCAGCCAAGTCGGGGACACCTATGGCTACACCTTC
TRBJ1-4 | TRBV28 | TRBD1 | CASSSRDREYEKLFF | TGTGCCAGCAGTTCAAGGGACAGGGAGTATGAAAAACTGTTTTTT
TRBJ2-4 | TRBV4-1 | . | CASSQVTGPRLAKNIQYF | TGCGCCAGCAGCCAAGTAACAGGGCCACGTCTCGCCAAAAACATTCAGTACTTC
TRBJ2-1 | TRBV29-1 | TRBD2 | CSMTFSGGYNEQFF | TGCAGCATGACATTTAGCGGGGGCTACAATGAGCAGTTCTTC
TRBJ1-2 | TRBV5-1 | . | CASSQDSFNGYTF | TGCGCCAGCAGCCAGGACAGTTTCAACGGCTACACCTTC
TRBJ2-3 | TRBV7-3 | TRBD1 | CASSFRPQGSDTQYF | TGTGCCAGCAGCTTCCGCCCACAGGGGTCAGATACGCAGTATTTT
TRBJ2-5 | TRBV7-2 | TRBD1 | CASSTWDREETQYF | TGTGCCAGCAGCACATGGGACAGAGAAGAGACCCAGTACTTC
TRBJ1-1 | TRBV11-2 | . | CASSLAQGLNTEAFF | TGTGCCAGCAGCTTAGCGCAGGGGCTGAACACTGAAGCTTTCTTT
TRBJ2-7 | TRBV7-2 | . | CASSSPSQGIYEQYF | TGTGCCAGCAGCTCCCCTAGTCAGGGTATCTACGAGCAGTACTTC
TRBJ2-7 | TRBV6-5 | TRBD1 | CASSRRQGTYEQYF | TGTGCCAGCAGCCGAAGACAGGGGACCTACGAGCAGTACTTC
TRBJ2-5 | TRBV5-4 | TRBD2 | CASSLRLAGQETQYF | TGTGCCAGCAGCTTGCGGCTAGCGGGACAAGAGACCCAGTACTTC
TRBJ2-6 | TRBV7-2 | TRBD1 | CASSLTGVNYGANVLTF | TGTGCCAGCAGCCTGACAGGGGTTAATTACGGGGCCAACGTCCTGACTTTC
TRBJ2-7 | TRBV29-1 | TRBD1 | CSVEDRRTYEQYF | TGCAGCGTTGAGGACAGGCGAACCTACGAGCAGTACTTC
TRBJ2-3 | TRBV5-1 | . | CASSTVLADTQYF | TGCGCCAGCAGCACCGTACTAGCAGATACGCAGTATTTT
TRBJ1-2 | TRBV4-3 | TRBD1 | CASSSGQGDWYGYTF | TGCGCCAGCAGTTCCGGACAGGGGGATTGGTATGGCTACACCTTC
TRBJ1-2 | TRBV27 | . | CASSLSGQPHSRYGYTF | TGTGCCAGCAGTTTATCGGGGCAGCCTCACTCCCGCTATGGCTACACCTTC
TRBJ1-2 | TRBV5-1 | . | CASRQAYKNYGYTF | TGCGCCAGCCGCCAGGCTTATAAGAACTATGGCTACACCTTC